The 15 T cell receptor beta chains given below trace back to one sample, sequenced in a study of blood T cell repertoires in COVID-19. TCRdb's table, derived via immunoSEQ multiplex PCR, lists solely in-frame clones and lacks some. The repertoire holds approximately 500,000 clones, with more than 75% as singletons. Sequenced input: PBMCs or T cells enriched from blood (not recorded which). These receptors were obtained from a woman aged 40 to 50 who had recovered from COVID-19.

This clone was picked up one time. The chain combines TRBV9 with TRBJ2-2, with TRBD2 matching over 8 bases. Germline V gene lookup returns CDR1 SGDLS and CDR2 YYNGEE. V gave up 3 bases and J gave up 7 bases; unmatched junction bases: 2. The CDR3 has 13 amino acids. CDR3 in DNA: TGTGCCAGCAGCGAGCGGGAGAACGGGGAGCTGTTTTTT. Its translation: CASSERENGELFF.

The V and J genes are TRBV5-1 and TRBJ2-1; 7 positions match TRBD1. The V gene's germline CDR1 is SGHRS and CDR2 YFSETQ. The CDR3 has 14 amino acids. V gave up 0 bases and J gave up 6 bases; unmatched junction bases: 3. In DNA form, the CDR3 reads TGCGCCAGCAGCTTGGAGGGGGCCGGCAATGAGCAGTTCTTC. Residues: CASSLEGAGNEQFF.

The gene calls are TRBV7-9 and TRBJ1-1; 7 bases are a match to TRBD1. The CDR3 runs to 15 residues. Per germline, CDR1 SEHNR and CDR2 FQNEAQ (reference sequence). The V and J ends lost 5 bases and 0 bases, in that order; junction bases with no gene match: 6. The CDR3 loop reads CASSPEDRLNTEAFF. The CDR3 DNA sequence: TGTGCCAGCAGCCCAGAGGACAGGTTGAACACTGAAGCTTTCTTT.

Remarks on this clone: An end of the junction differs from the germline gene, which may be a read error. This specimen includes other DNA sequences encoding the same CDR3. V usage is TRBV7-9 and J usage is TRBJ2-2, with D maybe TRBD2 (5 bases). The germline V gene encodes CDR1 SEHNR and CDR2 FQNEAQ (reference sequence). The CDR3 consists of 14 residues. The CDR3: CASSLVPVTGELFF. For the CDR3, the DNA is TGTGCCAGCAGCTTAGTGCCGGTAACCGGGGAACTGTTTTTT.

This chain connects TRBV7-9 to TRBJ2-7; 8 nucleotides line up with TRBD2. This CDR3 has 15 residues. In germline, CDR1 is SEHNR, CDR2 FQNEAQ (reference sequence). V shed 5 bases and J 1 base; nucleotides not matched to a gene: 7. CDR3 protein: CASSRRRGGSYEQYF. Here the CDR3 DNA reads TGTGCCAGCAGCCGGCGACGGGGGGGATCCTACGAGCAGTACTTC.

The chain links TRBV11-3 to TRBJ2-1; 9 bases are a match to TRBD2. The CDR3 loop spans 16 amino acids. The ends lost 4 bases at V and 3 bases at J; junction bases unmatched: 7. Germline V gene lookup returns CDR1 SGHNT and CDR2 YENEEA. The CDR3 loop is CASSSTGTSYYNEQFF. DNA of the CDR3: TGTGCCAGCAGCTCAACCGGGACTAGCTACTACAATGAGCAGTTCTTC.

This chain uses TRBV6-2 or TRBV6-3 with TRBJ1-1; 9 bases match TRBD1. Trimming removed 5 bases from V and 2 bases from J; junction bases left unmatched: 3. Germline values: CDR1 MNHEY, CDR2 SVGEGT. The CDR3 runs 14 residues. CDR3 nucleotides: TGTGCCAGCAGTCGACAGGGGGACAACACTGAAGCTTTCTTT. Encoded protein: CASSRQGDNTEAFF.

The chain employs TRBV5-8 and TRBJ2-7; the match to TRBD1 covers 12 bases. From germline, CDR1 is SGHTS and CDR2 YDEGEE. This CDR3 is 16 amino acids long. The ends lost 2 bases at V and 4 bases at J; junction bases unmatched: 7. The CDR3 spells CASSFGLGQGAYEQYF. The DNA of the CDR3 is TGTGCCAGCAGCTTCGGGCTGGGACAGGGGGCTTACGAGCAGTACTTC.

The chain carries TRBV2 and TRBJ1-6; TRBD1 aligns across 7 bases. The CDR3 spans 13 residues. The ends lost 3 bases at V and 10 bases at J; junction bases unmatched: 3. Germline V gene lookup returns CDR1 SNHLY and CDR2 FYNNEI. The CDR3 DNA follows: TGTGCCAGCAGTGACAGGGGGATATCACCCCTCCACTTT. Its protein product is CASSDRGISPLHF.

The chain has TRBV14 and TRBJ2-5; 10 bases agree with TRBD2. In germline, CDR1 is SGHDN, CDR2 FVKESK. After removal of 1 base from V and 5 bases from J, the junction contained 16 bases not matched to a gene. The length of the CDR3 is 19 residues. The CDR3 DNA reads TGTGCCAGCAGCCAAGCCCCATGGAAACTAGCGGGAACTTTTGAGACCCAGTACTTC. Its protein is CASSQAPWKLAGTFETQYF.

This clone appeared a single time. This rearrangement joins TRBV9 to TRBJ1-2; D unresolved. The CDR3 contains 16 residues. Deletions cut 1 base from V and 5 bases from J, with 18 bases between. Germline CDR1 and CDR2: SGDLS and YYNGEE. CDR3 region: CASSVRSLGQSYGYTF. The CDR3 coding sequence is TGTGCCAGCAGCGTAAGGTCTCTTGGGCAGTCTTATGGCTACACCTTC.

The chain links TRBV3-1 (or the pseudogene TRBV3-2) to TRBJ2-1, with TRBD2 identical over 7 bases. The V segment lost 7 bases and the J segment 6 bases; nucleotides outside the gene matches: 12. The CDR3 runs 15 residues. Germline-derived CDR1 and CDR2 are LGHDT and YNNKEL (reference sequence). The chain's CDR3 is CASTTRLAAFNEQFF. In DNA, the CDR3 is TGTGCCAGCACAACCAGACTAGCTGCTTTCAATGAGCAGTTCTTC.

For this clone: Distinct nucleotide sequences in the sample also encode this CDR3. The rearrangement links TRBV7-2 to TRBJ2-7; D is ambiguous. The CDR3 is 13 amino acids. Germline V CDR1 and CDR2: SGHTA, FQGNSA. V lost 5 bases, J lost 0 bases, and 8 bases lay in between. The CDR3 DNA is TGTGCCAGCAGCCGACGGAGCTCCTACGAGCAGTACTTC. Translation: CASSRRSSYEQYF.

The rearrangement links TRBV5-1 to TRBJ2-1; TRBD1 matches 9 bases. J gave up 8 bases and V 1 base, and 7 bases lay outside the gene matches. CDR1 is SGHRS and CDR2 is YFSETQ in the germline V gene. This CDR3 is built from 15 residues. The CDR3 here is CASSLWDRVLDEQFF. DNA of the CDR3: TGCGCCAGCAGCTTGTGGGACAGGGTTCTGGATGAGCAGTTCTTC.

The chain recombines TRBV7-2 with TRBJ2-1, with 7 bases identical to TRBD1. The germline V gene has CDR1 SGHTA and CDR2 FQGNSA. The CDR3 is made up of 16 amino acids. V lost 5 bases, J lost 3 bases, and 10 bases stayed unmatched. CDR3 in amino acids: CASSEGGGALYNEQFF. The CDR3 DNA reads as TGTGCCAGCAGCGAAGGGGGCGGAGCCCTCTACAATGAGCAGTTCTTC.